This T cell receptor (beta chain) comes out of a study of shared clonotypes between healthy human individuals. For the study at large: The study enrolled a couple of women and three men aged 18 to 49.

The CDR3 extends over 14 amino acids. V was cut by 2 bases and J by 6 bases, with 10 bases left in between. Germline CDR1 and CDR2: SGHTA and FQGTGA. At deep level, the assay was performed. Sequencing used immunoSEQ multiplex PCR; TCRdb keeps in-frame clones, though not all of them. Of roughly 500,000 clones listed, more than 65% are singletons. The specimen was PBMCs. V and J are TRBV7-3 and TRBJ2-2, with D possibly matching TRBD1 (5 bases). This sequence was found in a woman aged 40 to 55 in good health. Some clones in this sample may be carry-over from other donors' samples. This CDR3 reads CASSLGASPGELFF. Written as DNA, the CDR3 is TGTGCCAGCAGCTTAGGGGCTAGTCCCGGGGAGCTGTTTTTT.